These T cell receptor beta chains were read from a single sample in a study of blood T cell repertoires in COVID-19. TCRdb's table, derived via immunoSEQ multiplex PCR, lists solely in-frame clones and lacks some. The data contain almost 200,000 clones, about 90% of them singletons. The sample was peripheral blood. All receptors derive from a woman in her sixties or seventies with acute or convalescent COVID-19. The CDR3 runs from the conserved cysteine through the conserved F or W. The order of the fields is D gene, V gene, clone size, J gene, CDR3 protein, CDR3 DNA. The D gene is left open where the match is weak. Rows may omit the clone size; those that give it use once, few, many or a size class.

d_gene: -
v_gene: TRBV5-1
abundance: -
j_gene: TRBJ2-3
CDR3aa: CASSPDREGDTQYF
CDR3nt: TGCGCCAGCAGCCCGGACAGGGAGGGAGATACGCAGTATTTT

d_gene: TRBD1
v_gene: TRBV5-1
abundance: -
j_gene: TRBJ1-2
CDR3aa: CASSVDRDYGYTF
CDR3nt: TGCGCCAGCAGCGTTGACAGGGACTATGGCTACACCTTC

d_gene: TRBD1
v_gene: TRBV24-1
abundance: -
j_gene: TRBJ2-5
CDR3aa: CATSETTGGQETQYF
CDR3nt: TGTGCCACCAGTGAAACGACAGGGGGCCAAGAGACCCAGTACTTC

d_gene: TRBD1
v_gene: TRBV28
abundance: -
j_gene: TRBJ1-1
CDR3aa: CASRFPGGTEAFF
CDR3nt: TGTGCCAGCAGATTTCCAGGGGGAACTGAAGCTTTCTTT

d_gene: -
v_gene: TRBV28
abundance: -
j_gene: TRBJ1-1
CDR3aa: CATLVRNTEAFF
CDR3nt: TGTGCCACCCTAGTACGGAACACTGAAGCTTTCTTT

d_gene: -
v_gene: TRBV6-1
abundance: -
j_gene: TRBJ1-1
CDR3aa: CASSDLPDSLEAFF
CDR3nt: TGTGCCAGCAGTGATCTGCCCGACAGCCTTGAAGCTTTCTTT

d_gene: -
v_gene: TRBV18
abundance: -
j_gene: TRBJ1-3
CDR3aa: CASSPTTGDSGNTIYF
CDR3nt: TGTGCCAGCTCACCTACGACGGGAGACTCTGGAAACACCATATATTTT

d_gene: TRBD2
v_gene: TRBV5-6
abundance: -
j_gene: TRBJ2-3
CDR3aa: CASSFLGLAGVGYTQYF
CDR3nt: TGTGCCAGCAGCTTTCTCGGACTAGCGGGAGTAGGATATACGCAGTATTTT

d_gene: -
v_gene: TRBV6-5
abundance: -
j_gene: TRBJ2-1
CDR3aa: CASTDYNEQFF
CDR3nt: TGTGCCAGCACAGACTACAATGAGCAGTTCTTC

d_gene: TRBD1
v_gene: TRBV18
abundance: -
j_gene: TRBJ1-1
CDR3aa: CASSPTWDSPNTEAFF
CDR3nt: TGTGCCAGCTCACCTACCTGGGACAGCCCGAACACTGAAGCTTTCTTT

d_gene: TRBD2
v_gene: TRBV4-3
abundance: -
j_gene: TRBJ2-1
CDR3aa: CASSQTSGTSGGPRSYNEQFF
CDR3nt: TGCGCCAGCAGCCAAACATCCGGGACTAGCGGGGGCCCCCGCTCCTACAATGAGCAGTTCTTC

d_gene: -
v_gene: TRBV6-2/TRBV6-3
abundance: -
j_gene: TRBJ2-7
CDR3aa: CASSSGTPLIEQYF
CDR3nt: TGTGCCAGCAGTTCCGGGACACCCCTAATTGAGCAGTACTTC

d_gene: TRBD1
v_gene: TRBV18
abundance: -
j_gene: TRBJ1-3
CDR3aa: CATAQGAGNTIYF
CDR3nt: TGTGCCACCGCTCAGGGGGCTGGAAACACCATATATTTT

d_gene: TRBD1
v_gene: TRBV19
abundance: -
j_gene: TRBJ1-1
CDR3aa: CASSTWTGRTEAFF
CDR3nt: TGTGCCAGTAGTACCTGGACAGGGCGCACTGAAGCTTTCTTT

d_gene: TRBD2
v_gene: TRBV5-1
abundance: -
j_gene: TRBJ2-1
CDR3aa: CASSLGPAGAHNEQFF
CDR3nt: TGCGCCAGCAGCTTGGGTCCAGCGGGAGCCCACAATGAGCAGTTCTTC

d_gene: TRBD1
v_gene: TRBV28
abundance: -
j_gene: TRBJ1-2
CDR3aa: CASRDDRGLRYTF
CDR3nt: TGTGCCAGCAGGGACGACAGGGGATTGCGCTACACCTTC

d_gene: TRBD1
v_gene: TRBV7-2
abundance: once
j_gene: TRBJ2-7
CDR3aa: CASSNPGTEYEQYF
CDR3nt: TGTGCCAGCAGCAACCCCGGGACAGAATACGAGCAGTACTTC